This entry features one TCR beta chain sequence. Measured with immunoSEQ multiplex PCR; TCRdb has only the in-frame clones, and not every one. The sample comprises some 100,000 clones, 90% of which are singletons, and about 0.16% rests with the top ten. This entry is derived from a study of OX40 agonist ivuxolimab in advanced cancers. Germline V gene sequence: CDR1 LNHDA, CDR2 SQIVND (reference sequence). CDR3 length equals 13 residues. Trimming removed 7 bases from V and 5 bases from J, with 12 bases in between. The V call is TRBV19, the J call TRBJ1-5, with D unresolved. The material sequenced was CD4+ or CD8+ T cells sorted from blood, taken in a trial of the OX40 agonist ivuxolimab. The clonotype comes from an adult with an advanced solid tumor such as melanoma, head and neck, liver or kidney cancer. DNA of the CDR3: TGTGCCAGTAACCTGTACAGTGATCAGCCCCAGCATTTT. Translated: CASNLYSDQPQHF.